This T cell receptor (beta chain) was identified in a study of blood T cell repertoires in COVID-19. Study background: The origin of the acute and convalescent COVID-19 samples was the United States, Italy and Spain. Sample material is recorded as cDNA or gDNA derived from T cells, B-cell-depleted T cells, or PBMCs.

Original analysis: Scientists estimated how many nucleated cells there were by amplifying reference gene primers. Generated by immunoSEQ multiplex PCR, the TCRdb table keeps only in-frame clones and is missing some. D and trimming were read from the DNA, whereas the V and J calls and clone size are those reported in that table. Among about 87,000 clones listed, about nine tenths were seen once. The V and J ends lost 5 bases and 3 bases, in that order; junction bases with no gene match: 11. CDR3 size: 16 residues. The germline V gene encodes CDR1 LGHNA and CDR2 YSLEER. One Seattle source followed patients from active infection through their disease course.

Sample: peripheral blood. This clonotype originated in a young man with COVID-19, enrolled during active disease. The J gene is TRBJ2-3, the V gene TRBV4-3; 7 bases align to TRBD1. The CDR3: CASSAQHRGGTDTQYF. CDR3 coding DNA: TGCGCCAGCAGCGCCCAACACAGGGGTGGGACAGATACGCAGTATTTT.